Below are 12 T cell receptor beta chains sequenced from a single sample in a study of T cell responses to AZD1222 COVID-19 vaccine. Repertoires were generated with immunoSEQ multiplex PCR, while TCRdb's copy carries only in-frame clones and drops some. The repertoire includes about 120,000 clones, roughly 88% of them detected once, and approximately 1.1% sits in the top ten. The sequencing here drew on peripheral blood, taken 28 days after the second AZD1222 dose. The source of these receptors is an adult who received the AZD1222 COVID-19 vaccine.

V usage is TRBV11-1 and J usage is TRBJ2-1; 11 bases are shared with TRBD2. Losses at the gene ends were 5 bases for V and 10 bases for J; bases not matched to a gene: 10. CDR3 size: 15 residues. Germline V CDR1 and CDR2: SGHAT, FQDESV (reference sequence). The CDR3 coding sequence is TGTGCCAGCAGCGCCCTAGCGGGAGGCCTCGGGGAGCAGTTCTTC. Protein sequence: CASSALAGGLGEQFF. Combining the CDR3 with reference TRBV11-1 and TRBJ2-1 gives the whole variable domain EAEVAQSPRYKITEKSQAVAFWCDPISGHATLYWYRQILGQGPELLVQFQDESVVDDSQLPKDRFSAERLKGVDSTLKIQPAELGDSAMYLCASSALAGGLGEQFFGPGTRLTVL.

The rearrangement joins TRBV5-1 to TRBJ2-1; 7 bases fit TRBD2. CDR1 is SGHRS and CDR2 is YFSETQ in the germline V gene. This CDR3 has 15 amino acids. The junction had 6 bases not matched to a gene; V was cut back by 3 bases and J by 3 bases. CDR3: CASSSGGSVYNEQFF. DNA for the CDR3: TGCGCCAGCAGCTCCGGCGGGAGTGTCTACAATGAGCAGTTCTTC.

The chain carries TRBV5-5 and TRBJ1-2; D call uncertain. CDR1 is SGHKS and CDR2 is YYEKEE in the germline V gene (reference sequence). V lost 0 bases, J lost 9 bases, and 9 bases lay in between. This CDR3 contains 12 residues. The CDR3 loop is CASSLDTPSYTF. The CDR3 bases are TGTGCCAGCAGCTTGGACACCCCGAGCTACACCTTC. The full variable domain, with the rest looked up from reference TRBV5-5 and TRBJ1-2, is DAGVTQSPTHLIKTRGQQVTLRCSPISGHKSVSWYQQVLGQGPQFIFQYYEKEERGRGNFPDRFSARQFPNYSSELNVNALLLGDSALYLCASSLDTPSYTFGSGTRLTVV.

The chain carries TRBV5-4 and TRBJ2-2; 9 bases align to TRBD1. The V segment lost 4 bases and the J segment 5 bases; nucleotides outside the gene matches: 12. Germline V gene sequence: CDR1 SGHNT, CDR2 YYREEE (reference sequence). This CDR3 is built from 17 residues. The CDR3 DNA reads as TGTGCCAGCAGCATATCGACAGGGGGGCGCGGAACCGGGGAGCTGTTTTTT. Protein: CASSISTGGRGTGELFF.

The chain recombines TRBV28 with TRBJ1-4, with D hard to call. CDR1 and CDR2 (germline): MDHEN, SYDVKM. V was cut by 8 bases and J by 0 bases, with 10 bases left in between. This CDR3 contains 14 residues. CDR3 DNA sequence: TGTGCCAGCTGTACGGGCTCAACTAATGAAAAACTGTTTTTT. Residues: CASCTGSTNEKLFF.

This clone was detected once. The chain employs TRBV6-5 and TRBJ2-7; 8 positions match TRBD2. This CDR3 comprises 15 residues. The J segment lost 2 bases and the V segment lost 0 bases, leaving 3 bases of the junction unmatched. Germline values: CDR1 MNHEY, CDR2 SVGAGI. CDR3 residues: CASSYSTGGAYEQYF. The CDR3 DNA reads TGTGCCAGCAGTTACTCGACCGGGGGGGCCTACGAGCAGTACTTC.

The rearrangement joins TRBV5-1 to TRBJ2-5, with a tentative D call TRBD1 (6 bases). Germline CDR1 reads SGHRS; CDR2 reads YFSETQ. This CDR3 region has 12 residues. V was clipped by 4 bases and J by 5 bases, with 9 bases between them. Here the CDR3 DNA reads TGCGCCAGCAGCCCTCAGGGGGAGACCCAGTACTTC. Protein: CASSPQGETQYF.

The CDR3: CASSNRGLYNEQFF. The CDR3 DNA sequence: TGCGCCAGCAGTAACCGTGGCCTCTACAATGAGCAGTTCTTC. The chain uses TRBV5-1 and TRBJ2-1; D is unclear. There are 14 residues in the CDR3. CDR1 and CDR2 from the germline V gene are SGHRS and YFSETQ. Between the trimmed V and J ends, which lost 5 bases and 3 bases, there was a span of 12 bases.

In DNA, the CDR3 is TGTGCCAGCAGCTTAGCCGGAGGGCGCACCGGGGAGCTGTTTTTT. Encoded protein: CASSLAGGRTGELFF. This sequence joins TRBV7-8 and TRBJ2-2; D is possibly TRBD2 (6 bases). Germline V gene lookup returns CDR1 SGHVS and CDR2 FQNEAQ. Deletions cut 0 bases from V and 4 bases from J, with 9 bases between. This CDR3 spans 15 amino acids. The full variable domain, in which reference TRBV7-8 and TRBJ2-2 provide the parts outside the CDR3, is GAGVSQSPRYKVAKRGQDVALRCDPISGHVSLFWYQQALGQGPEFLTYFQNEAQLDKSGLPSDRFFAERPEGSVSTLKIQRTQQEDSAVYLCASSLAGGRTGELFFGEGSRLTVL.

The J gene is TRBJ1-3, the V gene TRBV18; 11 nucleotides match TRBD1. The J segment lost 3 bases and the V segment lost 3 bases, leaving 4 bases of the junction unmatched. Germline CDR1 is KGHSH and CDR2 is LQKENI. The CDR3 runs 16 residues. The CDR3 DNA follows: TGTGCCAGCTCACCCGGACAGGGGGCGCTTGGAAACACCATATATTTT. It is translated as CASSPGQGALGNTIYF.

The chain recombines TRBV30 with TRBJ1-2; TRBD1 matches 10 bases. This CDR3 contains 14 residues. Per the germline V gene, CDR1 is GTSNPN and CDR2 is SVGIG (reference sequence). The J segment lost 7 bases and the V segment lost 3 bases, leaving 8 bases of the junction unmatched. The DNA of the CDR3 is TGTGCCTGGAGCGACCTAGACAGGGGGCTTGGCTACACCTTC. It is translated as CAWSDLDRGLGYTF. Complete variable domain (other parts from reference TRBV30 and TRBJ1-2): SQTIHQWPATLVQPVGSPLSLECTVEGTSNPNLYWYRQAAGRGLQLLFYSVGIGQISSEVPQNLSASRPQDRQFILSSKKLLLSDSGFYLCAWSDLDRGLGYTFGSGTRLTVV.

The DNA of the CDR3 is TGTGCCAGCAGCCCCTCGATTGCAACTAATGAAAAACTGTTTTTT. Amino acids: CASSPSIATNEKLFF. The genes are TRBV5-4 and TRBJ1-4; D not certain. The V gene's germline CDR1 is SGHNT and CDR2 YYREEE (reference sequence). The CDR3 has 15 amino acids. Trimming pared 4 bases from V and 0 bases from J, leaving 10 bases between.